This TCR beta chain was sequenced during a study of shared clonotypes between healthy human individuals. Study observations and caveats: The naive CD4 repertoires of a handful of donors were compared, and around 5% of clonotypes were shared.

This CDR3 contains 14 residues. The V gene's germline CDR1 is MGHDK and CDR2 SYGVNS. Trimming removed 10 bases from V and 6 bases from J, with 22 bases in between. The data were produced by immunoSEQ multiplex PCR, yet TCRdb's version contains in-frame clones alone and is incomplete. The sample records around 1.5 million clones, 95% to 99% being singletons. Both subsets, CD45RA+ naive and CD45RA-negative memory, were split from the CD4+ cells. Note on this clone: Antigen: not known.

This receptor was obtained from a man younger than 45 in good health. The rearrangement links TRBV25-1 to TRBJ2-7; possibly TRBD2 for D (6 bases). The sample taken for sequencing was naive CD4+ T cells sorted from blood. Subset reported: CD45RA+ positively selected. CDR3 coding DNA: TGTGCCACCAACTCCGGGATCCCGCGGGGCGAGCAGTACTTC. It specifies CATNSGIPRGEQYF.